Listed below are T cell receptor beta chains from one sample, sequenced in a study of T cells expressing NK-cell markers. Using the 5' RACE reads, TCRdb records one entry per CDR3 protein without DNA. This repertoire includes about 260,000 distinct CDR3 sequences. The source material was blood T cells: a sorted CD56 or NKG2C T cell subset, CD4+ or CD8+ T cells, or bulk PBMC T cells (not recorded which). Receptor source: a man aged 18 to 30 in good health. Each CDR3 is given with its conserved first and last residue.

len,j_gene,v_gene,CDR3aa
15,TRBJ1-2,TRBV18,CASSPSGGGDYGYTF
15,TRBJ2-1,TRBV11-2,CASSRLIVSYNEQFF
15,TRBJ2-5,TRBV24-1,CATSDPRTSLETQYF
14,TRBJ2-4,TRBV2,CASSQGIAKNIQYF
13,TRBJ2-1,TRBV29-1,CSVEGSSYNEQFF
13,TRBJ2-1,TRBV10-1,CASSEPEAGRQFF
13,TRBJ1-1,TRBV13,CASSLGRPYEAFF
16,TRBJ2-3,TRBV7-2,CASSQRTSGRANTQYF
15,TRBJ2-1,TRBV5-1,CASSLAFLLGHEQFF
20,TRBJ2-3,TRBV14,CASSLQSYGRQGKRADTQYF
18,TRBJ2-2,TRBV6-5,CASSYSTSGAQNTGELFF
16,TRBJ2-1,TRBV7-2,CASSFTRDRVVNEQFF
15,TRBJ2-5,TRBV20-1,CSATRLAGVKETQYF
16,TRBJ2-1,TRBV5-6,CASSARVIAGPNEQVF
19,TRBJ2-7,TRBV6-2/TRBV6-3,CASSYPSFHLRRNSSEQYF
16,TRBJ2-1,TRBV12-3/TRBV12-4,CASSPRTSSIYNEQFF
12,TRBJ2-5,TRBV20-1,CSAQRGQETQYF
16,TRBJ2-1,TRBV7-2,CASSSNPRAGGNEQFF
15,TRBJ1-2,TRBV12-3/TRBV12-4,CASSLTPRGRNGYTF
15,TRBJ2-6,TRBV11-2,CASSLDRVGANVLTF
15,TRBJ2-7,TRBV5-1,CASSPPTGARDEQYF
12,TRBJ2-1,TRBV20-1,CSASPGLHEQFF
13,TRBJ2-2,TRBV3-1,CASSQLKAGELFF
13,TRBJ2-1,TRBV3-1,CASSQVHNNEQFF
14,TRBJ2-4,TRBV7-2,CASSLERVRNIQYF